Shown below are 30 T cell receptor beta chains from a single sample sequenced in a study of blood T cell repertoires in COVID-19. Sequencing used immunoSEQ multiplex PCR; TCRdb keeps in-frame clones, though not all of them. The sample records some 300,000 clones, around 86% being singletons. The source material was peripheral blood. The receptors were sampled from a man in his sixties or seventies with acute or convalescent COVID-19.

For the CDR3, the DNA is TGTGCCAGCAGCGCCAGGACTACGGCGGATGAGCAGTTCTTC. Translating it yields CASSARTTADEQFF. V gene TRBV9 combines with J gene TRBJ2-1; tentatively, D is TRBD2 (6 bases). V was pared by 3 bases and J by 8 bases, with 15 bases between. The CDR3 sequence is 14 residues long. The germline V gene has CDR1 SGDLS and CDR2 YYNGEE.

V is TRBV4-1 and J is TRBJ2-6; D is unresolved. V gave up 2 bases and J gave up 4 bases, with 9 bases separating them. This CDR3 region has 15 residues. Germline V CDR1 and CDR2: MGHRA, YSYEKL. The chain's CDR3 is CASSQPYTGANVLTF. CDR3 DNA sequence: TGCGCCAGCAGCCAACCATACACCGGGGCCAACGTCCTGACTTTC.

The chain carries TRBV19 and TRBJ1-5; the D is unclear. Per germline, CDR1 LNHDA and CDR2 SQIVND (reference sequence). Trimming stripped 7 bases from V and 1 base from J, with 14 bases between. The CDR3 runs 15 residues. Here the CDR3 reads CASTRSLQSNQPQHF. In DNA, the CDR3 is TGTGCCAGTACTCGATCTTTGCAGAGCAATCAGCCCCAGCATTTT.

The count of this clone is one. The V gene is TRBV19, the J gene TRBJ1-2; D gene uncertain. Germline V gives CDR1 LNHDA, CDR2 SQIVND (reference sequence). The CDR3 covers 13 residues. Deletions cut 3 bases from V and 4 bases from J, with 9 bases between. The CDR3 DNA reads TGTGCCAGTAGTATCCACGGGGTCTATGGCTACACCTTC. Amino acid sequence: CASSIHGVYGYTF. The whole variable domain, remainder taken from reference TRBV19 and TRBJ1-2, is DGGITQSPKYLFRKEGQNVTLSCEQNLNHDAMYWYRQDPGQGLRLIYYSQIVNDFQKGDIAEGYSVSREKKESFPLTVTSAQKNPTAFYLCASSIHGVYGYTFGSGTRLTVV.

The chain combines TRBV19 with TRBJ2-2; TRBD1 might be the D (6 bases). The germline V gene encodes CDR1 LNHDA and CDR2 SQIVND (reference sequence). The V end was cut by 5 bases, the J end by 2 bases, with 12 bases between. CDR3 length: 15 amino acids. Written as DNA, the CDR3 is TGTGCCAGTAGTGCGAACAGGGTTAACACCGGGGAGCTGTTTTTT. Translation gives CASSANRVNTGELFF. Complete variable domain (other parts from reference TRBV19 and TRBJ2-2): DGGITQSPKYLFRKEGQNVTLSCEQNLNHDAMYWYRQDPGQGLRLIYYSQIVNDFQKGDIAEGYSVSREKKESFPLTVTSAQKNPTAFYLCASSANRVNTGELFFGEGSRLTVL.

The rearrangement joins TRBV5-6 to TRBJ1-3; D is perhaps TRBD1 (5 bases). Germline V lookup: CDR1 SGHDT, CDR2 YYEEEE. V gave up 4 bases and J gave up 0 bases, with 14 bases separating them. This CDR3 region has 16 residues. The DNA for the CDR3 is TGTGCCAGCAGCCCGACTGGGGCCAGCTCTGGAAACACCATATATTTT. Protein: CASSPTGASSGNTIYF.

This clone has a single count. Written as DNA, the CDR3 is TGTGCCAGCTCACTACTAGCGGGGGTTAACAATGAGCAGTTCTTC. It yields the protein CASSLLAGVNNEQFF. The J gene is TRBJ2-1, the V gene TRBV18, with 11 bases that match TRBD2. This CDR3 is 15 amino acids long. Germline V CDR1 and CDR2: KGHSH, LQKENI. J was trimmed by 5 bases and V by 4 bases; bases with no gene match: 4. Full variable domain (missing parts from reference TRBV18 and TRBJ2-1): NAGVMQNPRHLVRRRGQEARLRCSPMKGHSHVYWYRQLPEEGLKFMVYLQKENIIDESGMPKERFSAEFPKEGPSILRIQQVVRGDSAAYFCASSLLAGVNNEQFFGPGTRLTVL.

This chain connects TRBV19 to TRBJ1-4, with TRBD1 matching over 7 bases. J gave up 0 bases and V 5 bases, and 3 bases lay outside the gene matches. The CDR3 covers 15 residues. CDR1 is LNHDA and CDR2 is SQIVND in the germline V gene (reference sequence). DNA of the CDR3: TGTGCCAGTAGTTCCCAGGGGGCAACTAATGAAAAACTGTTTTTT. Translated, it gives CASSSQGATNEKLFF.

The chain is built from TRBV12-3 or TRBV12-4 and TRBJ2-7; the D is unclear. Trimming shortened V by 5 bases and J by 2 bases, and 10 bases separated the two germline ends. The CDR3 sequence is 13 residues long. CDR3 protein: CASSQTPAYEQYF. The CDR3 bases are TGTGCCAGCAGTCAGACACCCGCCTACGAGCAGTACTTC.

The chain recombines TRBV30 with TRBJ1-2, with a weak D call TRBD1 (5 bases). The germline gives CDR1 GTSNPN, CDR2 SVGIG (reference sequence). The CDR3 contains 14 residues. V was pared by 0 bases and J by 4 bases, with 12 bases between. The CDR3 reads CAWSVTGQGYGYTF. CDR3 nucleotide sequence: TGTGCCTGGAGTGTAACCGGGCAGGGCTATGGCTACACCTTC.

J is TRBJ1-1 and V is TRBV7-3; 7 nucleotides align to TRBD1. CDR3 length: 16 residues. V lost 0 bases and J lost 3; bases outside the gene matches: 7. CDR1 is SGHTA and CDR2 is FQGTGA in the germline V gene. The CDR3 is CASSLTGTGVDTEAFF. The CDR3 DNA follows: TGTGCCAGCAGCTTAACTGGAACAGGGGTTGACACTGAAGCTTTCTTT.

This clone was seen a few times. The V call is TRBV12-2, the J call TRBJ2-7; the table names TRBD1, a call not compared with the DNA. TRBV12-2 is a recognized pseudogene. CDR3 size: 18 residues. CDR3 residues: CASRLRRKAGGQLNEQYF. The CDR3 nucleotides read TGTGCAAGTCGCTTACGGAGGAAGGCCGGGGGACAGTTAAACGAGCAGTACTTC.

V gene TRBV10-3 combines with J gene TRBJ2-3; tentatively, D is TRBD2 (5 bases). The CDR3 sequence is 14 residues long. V lost 11 bases, J lost 3 bases, and 18 bases lay in between. Germline loops: CDR1 ENHRY, CDR2 SYGVKD. CDR3 loop: CAASPSAGTDTQYF. In DNA, the CDR3 is TGTGCCGCATCCCCTTCCGCGGGTACAGATACGCAGTATTTT.

The CDR3 coding sequence is TGTGCCAGCAGCCCCCGGTTTGAGAACACTGAAGCTTTCTTT. Amino acids: CASSPRFENTEAFF. The rearrangement uses TRBV7-2 and TRBJ1-1; no clear D gene. CDR3 size: 14 residues. The germline V gene has CDR1 SGHTA and CDR2 FQGNSA. V was pared by 5 bases and J by 1 base, with 11 bases between.

This chain connects TRBV7-2 to TRBJ2-1; 11 positions match TRBD2. Germline V gives CDR1 SGHTA, CDR2 FQGNSA. V lost 5 bases and J lost 6; bases outside the gene matches: 12. The CDR3 contains 17 residues. This CDR3 is CASSKQGLAVMGNEQFF. The CDR3 DNA follows: TGTGCCAGCAGCAAACAGGGACTAGCGGTCATGGGCAATGAGCAGTTCTTC.

V is TRBV4-2 and J is TRBJ2-3; 7 nucleotides line up with TRBD2. Germline lookup yields CDR1 LGHNA and CDR2 YNFKEQ. V lost 4 bases, J lost 0 bases, and 7 bases stayed unmatched. The CDR3 consists of 16 residues. This CDR3 is CASSRGIAGSTDTQYF. The CDR3 nucleotides are TGTGCCAGCAGCCGAGGGATAGCGGGTAGCACAGATACGCAGTATTTT.

The chain recombines TRBV4-2 with TRBJ2-3; 10 positions agree with TRBD1. CDR3 size: 18 residues. Germline CDR1 LGHNA, CDR2 YNFKEQ. J gave up 5 bases and V 2 bases, and 13 bases lay outside the gene matches. Here the CDR3 reads CASSQLGRDRGVGDTQYF. As DNA, the CDR3 is TGTGCCAGCAGCCAACTCGGCCGGGACAGGGGAGTGGGAGATACGCAGTATTTT.

The chain couples TRBV5-1 to TRBJ1-6; 11 bases are a match to TRBD1. Looked up from germline, CDR1 is SGHRS and CDR2 is YFSETQ. The CDR3 has 15 amino acids. V gave up 4 bases and J gave up 9 bases; unmatched junction bases: 6. For the CDR3, the DNA is TGCGCCAGCAGCACCGGACAGGGGGCTATTTCACCCCTCCACTTT. Its translation: CASSTGQGAISPLHF. The full variable domain, completed using reference TRBV5-1 and TRBJ1-6, is KAGVTQTPRYLIKTRGQQVTLSCSPISGHRSVSWYQQTPGQGLQFLFEYFSETQRNKGNFPGRFSGRQFSNSRSEMNVSTLELGDSALYLCASSTGQGAISPLHFGNGTRLTVT.

This chain joins TRBV5-1 and TRBJ2-3, with 11 bases that match TRBD2. The CDR3 extends over 16 amino acids. Germline V CDR1 and CDR2: SGHRS, YFSETQ. The V and J ends lost 0 bases and 2 bases, in that order; junction bases with no gene match: 2. The CDR3 DNA sequence: TGCGCCAGCAGCTTGGGGACTAGCGGGTTCACAGATACGCAGTATTTT. The encoded protein is CASSLGTSGFTDTQYF.

The chain has TRBV30 and TRBJ1-6, with 8 nucleotides matching TRBD1. From germline, CDR1 is GTSNPN and CDR2 SVGIG (reference sequence). The CDR3 runs to 14 residues. V was clipped by 1 base and J by 8 bases; unmatched bases: 4. CDR3 loop: CAWSALTGDSPLHF. The CDR3 DNA is TGTGCCTGGAGTGCCCTGACAGGGGATTCACCCCTCCACTTT.

This clone was found a few times. The V call is TRBV6-5, the J call TRBJ2-5; 8 bases line up with TRBD2. J lost 7 bases, V lost 6 bases, and 13 bases had no gene match. This CDR3 is 15 amino acids long. Per germline, CDR1 MNHEY and CDR2 SVGAGI. CDR3 in amino acids: CASSSGTRGGGTQYF. CDR3 coding DNA: TGTGCCAGCAGCTCCGGGACTAGAGGTGGTGGGACCCAGTACTTC.

The chain combines TRBV27 with TRBJ2-7; TRBD2 agrees at 10 bases. Germline V gene lookup returns CDR1 MNHEY and CDR2 SMNVEV (reference sequence). With V trimmed by 8 bases and J by 4 bases, 5 bases remained unmatched. This CDR3 spans 13 amino acids. The CDR3 bases are TGTGCCAGCCCCTCTAGCGGGAGTTACGAGCAGTACTTC. It is translated as CASPSSGSYEQYF.

This clone was picked up a small number of times. V and J are TRBV29-1 and TRBJ1-2; weak D call: TRBD1 (5 bases). Trimming shortened V by 6 bases and J by 8 bases, and 19 bases separated the two germline ends. Looked up from germline, CDR1 is SQVTM and CDR2 is ANQGSEA. The CDR3 consists of 13 residues. The CDR3 DNA sequence: TGCAGCGTCCCCCAACAGGAGCCGGGCGGCTACACCTTC. Its protein is CSVPQQEPGGYTF.

This chain connects TRBV3-1 (or the pseudogene TRBV3-2) to TRBJ2-1, with TRBD1 identical over 12 bases. Germline V gene data show CDR1 as LGHDT and CDR2 as YNNKEL (reference sequence). The J segment lost 8 bases and the V segment lost 0 bases, leaving 8 bases of the junction unmatched. CDR3 length equals 17 residues. The CDR3 DNA follows: TGTGCCAGCAGCCAAGATTTAATTGGGACAGGGGGCGATGAGCAGTTCTTC. Protein: CASSQDLIGTGGDEQFF.

The table lists this clone with a count of one. This rearrangement joins TRBV2 to TRBJ1-3, with 7 bases identical to TRBD1. Trimming removed 6 bases from V and 2 bases from J; junction bases left unmatched: 7. CDR1 is SNHLY, CDR2 FYNNEI, per germline. The CDR3 loop spans 15 amino acids. The CDR3 here is CASRFTGEAGNTIYF. The CDR3 nucleotides are TGTGCCAGCAGATTTACAGGGGAGGCTGGAAACACCATATATTTT.

This clone has only a few counts. The genes are TRBV7-9 and TRBJ1-1; 7 bases align to TRBD1. Per germline, CDR1 SEHNR and CDR2 FQNEAQ (reference sequence). The CDR3 has 13 residues. Losses at the gene ends were 4 bases for V and 11 bases for J; bases not matched to a gene: 10. The chain's CDR3 is CASSSTGDSYAFF. For the CDR3, the DNA is TGTGCCAGCAGCTCTACAGGGGATAGTTATGCTTTCTTT.

The CDR3 region is CASSHTGTGIDEAFF. The DNA of the CDR3 is TGCGCCAGCAGCCATACTGGGACAGGGATAGATGAAGCTTTCTTT. V gene TRBV5-1 combines with J gene TRBJ1-1; 9 bases match TRBD1. V lost 4 bases, J lost 7 bases, and 11 bases stayed unmatched. Germline-derived CDR1 and CDR2 are SGHRS and YFSETQ. This CDR3 is 15 amino acids long.

This chain connects TRBV5-1 to TRBJ2-7; 10 bases agree with TRBD1. Germline assignment: CDR1 SGHRS and CDR2 YFSETQ. The CDR3 loop spans 15 amino acids. Unmatched junction bases numbered 6, after V lost 2 bases and J lost 4 bases. CDR3 residues: CASSFLPGQGYEQYF. The CDR3 bases are TGCGCCAGCAGCTTCCTTCCGGGACAGGGGTACGAGCAGTACTTC.

J is TRBJ1-1 and V is TRBV3-1 (or the pseudogene TRBV3-2); possibly TRBD1 for D (5 bases). CDR1 is LGHDT, CDR2 YNNKEL, per germline (reference sequence). The CDR3 totals 14 residues. V was trimmed by 4 bases and J by 3 bases, leaving 12 bases between them. CDR3 protein: CASSPGGFYTEAFF. CDR3 nucleotides: TGTGCCAGCAGCCCTGGGGGGTTCTACACTGAAGCTTTCTTT.

This sequence joins TRBV11-2 and TRBJ1-3; D is perhaps TRBD1 (6 bases). This CDR3 comprises 14 residues. CDR1 is SGHAT and CDR2 is FQNNGV in the germline V gene. V lost 4 bases, J lost 0 bases, and 7 bases lay in between. This CDR3 is CASSWTDSGNTIYF. CDR3 bases: TGTGCCAGCAGCTGGACAGACTCTGGAAACACCATATATTTT.